A selection of T cell receptor beta chains follows, all from one sample in a study of cytomegalovirus exposure and HLA in healthy donors. Repertoires were generated with immunoSEQ multiplex PCR, while TCRdb's copy carries only in-frame clones and drops some. The table shows under 200,000 clones, with 95% to 96% occurring only once. The sample was PBMCs. All receptors come from a woman aged 18-35 years in good health and CMV-seronegative. The CDR3 runs from the conserved cysteine through the conserved F or W.

J gene,V gene,CDR3 protein
TRBJ2-7,TRBV30,CAWSAGTFYEQYF
TRBJ2-5,TRBV5-1,CASSLVGTSGQETQYF
TRBJ1-2,TRBV5-6,CASSNGYGYTF
TRBJ1-5,TRBV7-9,CASSPTGNQPQHF
TRBJ1-3,TRBV2,CASSFLLSRATITIYF
TRBJ2-4,TRBV4-2,CASSQEFSGGARNIQYF
TRBJ2-1,TRBV4-3,CASSQEPTSGGEYNEQFF
TRBJ2-5,TRBV6-1,CASSEVAGEETQYF
TRBJ2-3,TRBV30,CAWRVGAYTQYF
TRBJ2-1,TRBV6-7,CASSYSSSGDSYNEQFF
TRBJ1-1,TRBV7-3,CASSLGGGTEAFF
TRBJ2-2,TRBV11-2,CASSLEGGGTGELFF
TRBJ1-4,TRBV5-6,CASSLGGGISNEKLFF
TRBJ2-2,TRBV9,CASSETGNTGELFF
TRBJ1-5,TRBV7-9,CASSLAGLGNQPQHF
TRBJ2-2,TRBV9,CASSPQGTLNTGELFF
TRBJ1-2,TRBV14,CASSHFQGWNYGYTF
TRBJ2-5,TRBV5-1,CASSLGAPGETQYF
TRBJ1-1,TRBV9,CASAPRGLGTEAFF
TRBJ2-2,TRBV6-6,CASSAVPFRELFF
TRBJ1-2,TRBV7-9,CASSLGGGGYTF
TRBJ2-2,TRBV5-1,CASSPRGENTGELFF
TRBJ1-2,TRBV7-2,CASSLGVRDGGGYGYTF
TRBJ1-2,TRBV6-1,CASSEGRVSYGYTF
TRBJ1-1,TRBV10-3,CAIRDLQGPMNTEAFF
TRBJ1-2,TRBV19,CASSTRDRGGYTF
TRBJ1-5,TRBV4-1,CASSQGDSNNQPQHF
TRBJ1-5,TRBV19,CASSTIQGQPQHF
TRBJ1-1,TRBV7-2,CASSLGAGEAFF
TRBJ1-6,TRBV7-3,CASSLAANSPLHF
TRBJ2-2,TRBV2,CASRLAGHTGELFF
TRBJ1-5,TRBV29-1,CSVNLGESQPQHF
TRBJ2-2,TRBV19,CATSPGGAGELFF
TRBJ2-7,TRBV7-9,CASSHGQGAQNNEQYF
TRBJ2-7,TRBV11-1,CASSLLGRTYEQYF
TRBJ2-7,TRBV4-1,CASSRKWTGTPPYEQYF
TRBJ1-1,TRBV6-1,CAHGDRGMNTEAFF
TRBJ2-7,TRBV13,CASSPGTATYEQYF
TRBJ1-5,TRBV6-5,CASSYSRGLRPQHF
TRBJ2-7,TRBV7-8,CASSLVVDFRSSYEQYF
TRBJ1-1,TRBV5-6,CASSLFMDRGSGRTEAFF
TRBJ2-3,TRBV4-1,CASSQAGSDTQYF
TRBJ1-1,TRBV15,CATSRWTGKTEAFF
TRBJ2-6,TRBV9,CASSIPGQGSSGANVLTF
TRBJ2-3,TRBV4-1,CASSQVGLKRDTQYF
TRBJ2-5,TRBV7-2,CASSFSAGGETQYF
TRBJ2-2,TRBV7-3,CASSLLAITPGELFF
TRBJ2-5,TRBV7-6,CASSTGSKTQYF
TRBJ1-6,TRBV4-1,CASSHSMPRDRNNSPLHF
TRBJ1-5,TRBV19,CATMDRVNQPQHF
TRBJ2-7,TRBV19,CASSIGSGGIYEQYF
TRBJ1-2,TRBV14,CATRWQASYGYTF
TRBJ2-7,TRBV4-3,CASSLGGEGYEQYF
TRBJ2-3,TRBV7-9,CASSSLRAAGGYTDTQYF
TRBJ2-3,TRBV4-2,CASSQRLAGGPGGTDTQYF
TRBJ2-7,TRBV6-6,CASGDRPYEQYF